Listed below are T cell receptor beta chains from one sample, sequenced in a study of T cell responses to AZD1222 COVID-19 vaccine. Generated by immunoSEQ multiplex PCR, the TCRdb table keeps only in-frame clones and is missing some. The sample carries some 140,000 clones, approximately 90% recorded once. The sequences come from peripheral blood, collected on day 0 of AZD1222 vaccination. Receptors originate from an adult in good health. Both conserved end residues are part of each CDR3. D genes are given only for firm matches. Size is stated for part of the rows, as once, few or many counts, or as a class when the clone is expanded.

V: TRBV5-4
D: .
J: TRBJ1-4
size: .
DNA: TGTGCCAGCAGCTTGGGGAGGAGGGAAAAACTGTTTTTT
CDR3: CASSLGRREKLFF

V: TRBV2
D: TRBD1
J: TRBJ1-1
size: .
DNA: TGTGCCAGCAGCCTCGAGGACAGGGGGATGTCTGAAGCTTTCTTT
CDR3: CASSLEDRGMSEAFF

V: TRBV4-3
D: .
J: TRBJ2-1
size: .
DNA: TGCGCCAGCAGCCAAGATGGGAATAGGCTTAATGAGCAGTTCTTC
CDR3: CASSQDGNRLNEQFF

V: TRBV5-4
D: .
J: TRBJ2-4
size: .
DNA: TGTGCCAGCAGCTTGTGGCCAGATCCAGAGGCCAAAAACATTCAGTACTTC
CDR3: CASSLWPDPEAKNIQYF

V: TRBV6-2/TRBV6-3
D: .
J: TRBJ2-5
size: few
DNA: TGTGCCAGCGGCCAAGGGACCCAGTACTTC
CDR3: CASGQGTQYF

V: TRBV7-2
D: .
J: TRBJ2-7
size: .
DNA: TGTGCCAGCAGCTTAGGACCCCAGGGGTACGAGCAGTACTTC
CDR3: CASSLGPQGYEQYF

V: TRBV7-2
D: .
J: TRBJ2-2
size: few
DNA: TGTGCCAGCAGCCTAAACCCAGGGAACACCGGGGAGCTGTTTTTT
CDR3: CASSLNPGNTGELFF

V: TRBV5-1
D: TRBD2
J: TRBJ2-1
size: .
DNA: TGCGCCAGCAGCCGGACTAGCGGGGGGTCCTACAATGAGCAGTTCTTC
CDR3: CASSRTSGGSYNEQFF

V: TRBV28
D: TRBD1
J: TRBJ1-2
size: .
DNA: TGTGCCAGCAGGTCGGGCTACAGGGGGGGCTACACCTTC
CDR3: CASRSGYRGGYTF

V: TRBV10-3
D: TRBD1
J: TRBJ1-2
size: .
DNA: TGTGCCATCAGCGAAGACCTGGGACAGCCGAGCTATGGCTACACCTTC
CDR3: CAISEDLGQPSYGYTF

V: TRBV28
D: .
J: TRBJ1-2
size: .
DNA: TGTGCCAGCGGAGGAGGCTACACCTTC
CDR3: CASGGGYTF

V: TRBV19
D: .
J: TRBJ1-5
size: .
DNA: TGTGCCAGTAGTATTGGGGCGCAAGATCAGCCCCAGCATTTT
CDR3: CASSIGAQDQPQHF

V: TRBV9
D: TRBD2
J: TRBJ2-3
size: .
DNA: TGTGCCAGCAGCCCCATAGCGGGGGGGCTAGATACGCAGTATTTT
CDR3: CASSPIAGGLDTQYF

V: TRBV5-1
D: .
J: TRBJ1-1
size: .
DNA: TGCGCCAGCACCCTTCAGGAGGGGAACACTGAAGCTTTCTTT
CDR3: CASTLQEGNTEAFF

V: TRBV12-3/TRBV12-4
D: .
J: TRBJ1-1
size: .
DNA: TGTGCCAGCAGTTTAGGGCAGAACACTGAAGCTTTCTTT
CDR3: CASSLGQNTEAFF

V: TRBV6-5
D: .
J: TRBJ1-6
size: once
DNA: TGTGCCAGCAGACTCTCTGGTAATTCACCCCTCCACTTT
CDR3: CASRLSGNSPLHF

V: TRBV2
D: .
J: TRBJ1-5
size: .
DNA: TGTGCCAGCAGTGAAGCGATATACCGGGTTGGACAGCTGAATCAGCCCCAGCATTTT
CDR3: CASSEAIYRVGQLNQPQHF

V: TRBV10-2
D: TRBD2
J: TRBJ2-5
size: .
DNA: TGCGCCAGCAGTGAAAGGGCTAGCGGGGGGGCCCGGGAGACCCAGTACTTC
CDR3: CASSERASGGARETQYF

V: TRBV27
D: .
J: TRBJ1-5
size: .
DNA: TGTGCCAGCAGATTTCAGGGCGGTAATCAGCCCCAGCATTTT
CDR3: CASRFQGGNQPQHF

V: TRBV5-6
D: .
J: TRBJ1-6
size: .
DNA: TGTGCCAGCAGCAGAATCGGCGGGGCGTTACAATATAATTCACCCCTCCACTTT
CDR3: CASSRIGGALQYNSPLHF

V: TRBV7-2
D: .
J: TRBJ1-3
size: once
DNA: TGTGCCAGCAGTACAGGGGGAAACACCATATATTTT
CDR3: CASSTGGNTIYF

V: TRBV19
D: TRBD1
J: TRBJ2-7
size: .
DNA: TGTGCCAGTAGTTCCCTCAGGACAGGGGTCTACGAGCAGTACTTC
CDR3: CASSSLRTGVYEQYF

V: TRBV29-1
D: TRBD1
J: TRBJ1-1
size: .
DNA: TGCAGCGTTGAACATGGACAGGTTCGGCGGGCTTTCTTT
CDR3: CSVEHGQVRRAFF

V: TRBV5-1
D: TRBD1
J: TRBJ2-7
size: .
DNA: TGCGCCAGCAGCTGGGACAGGGGTTACGAGCAGTACTTC
CDR3: CASSWDRGYEQYF

V: TRBV27
D: TRBD2
J: TRBJ2-1
size: .
DNA: TGTGCCAGCAGTTTGACCCTAGCGGGGGGTAGAGGTGAGCAGTTCTTC
CDR3: CASSLTLAGGRGEQFF

V: TRBV28
D: .
J: TRBJ1-2
size: .
DNA: TGTGCCAGCAGGGGGGGCGGTGGAGACACTAACTATGGCTACACCTTC
CDR3: CASRGGGGDTNYGYTF

V: TRBV3-1/TRBV3-2
D: .
J: TRBJ1-6
size: .
DNA: TGTGCCAGCAGCCAAGGCACATGGAGAAATAATTCACCCCTCCACTTT
CDR3: CASSQGTWRNNSPLHF

V: TRBV7-2
D: TRBD2
J: TRBJ2-2
size: .
DNA: TGTGCCAGCAGCTTAACCCGCGGGGGGTCGACCGGGGAGCTGTTTTTT
CDR3: CASSLTRGGSTGELFF

V: TRBV21-1
D: .
J: TRBJ1-2
size: .
DNA: TGTGCCAGCAGTGTGGACGGACCTTACCTCCCCTCTAACTATGGCTACACCTTC
CDR3: CASSVDGPYLPSNYGYTF

V: TRBV3-1/TRBV3-2
D: .
J: TRBJ2-1
size: once
DNA: TGTGCCAGCAGCCAAGGGCGACAGATCCCCTACAATGAGCAGTTCTTC
CDR3: CASSQGRQIPYNEQFF

V: TRBV3-1/TRBV3-2
D: .
J: TRBJ2-7
size: .
DNA: TGTGCCAGCAGCCAAGACAGGACCTACGAGCAGTACTTC
CDR3: CASSQDRTYEQYF

V: TRBV5-4
D: .
J: TRBJ1-2
size: once
DNA: TGTGCCAGCAGCTTAGGAGACCCTAACTATGGCTACACCTTC
CDR3: CASSLGDPNYGYTF

V: TRBV6-2/TRBV6-3
D: TRBD2
J: TRBJ2-7
size: once
DNA: TGTGCCAGCAGACCTAGCGGGGGGAACTACGAGCAGTACTTC
CDR3: CASRPSGGNYEQYF

V: TRBV6-2/TRBV6-3
D: .
J: TRBJ2-2
size: .
DNA: TGTGCCAGCAGCCCAACCGCGTTCGGGGAGCTGTTTTTT
CDR3: CASSPTAFGELFF

V: TRBV7-2
D: .
J: TRBJ1-3
size: .
DNA: TGTGCCAGCAGCTTTCAGGGAACGGGGAGCTCTGGAAACACCATATATTTT
CDR3: CASSFQGTGSSGNTIYF

V: TRBV6-4
D: TRBD2
J: TRBJ2-1
size: .
DNA: TGTGCCAGCAGTGAAGCTAGCGGGGCGGTAAATGAGCAGTTCTTC
CDR3: CASSEASGAVNEQFF

V: TRBV11-2
D: .
J: TRBJ1-1
size: .
DNA: TGTGCCAGCAGCTTGTTCAGGGAGCCCGGAGCTTTCTTT
CDR3: CASSLFREPGAFF